These 9 T cell receptor beta chains originate from one sample sequenced in a study of identical twins. MiXCR was run by TCRdb on the 5' RACE reads, yielding one entry per CDR3 protein. The sample lists approximately 220,000 distinct CDR3 sequences; approximately 7.9% were seen once. The same sample was also used in a study of yellow fever vaccine responses in identical twins.

The material sequenced was CD8+ T cells sorted from blood. The receptor set was obtained from a woman younger than 30 in good health.

The gene calls are TRBV20-1 and TRBJ2-7; the D gene is possibly TRBD2 (5 bases). The length of the CDR3 is 14 residues. Germline V lookup: CDR1 DFQATT, CDR2 SNEGSKA (reference sequence). V was trimmed by 3 bases and J by 7 bases, leaving 19 bases between them. This CDR3 is CSASFPPEPGEQYF. The CDR3 DNA sequence: TGCAGTGCTAGTTTCCCTCCGGAACCGGGGGAGCAGTACTTC.

This clonotype was observed many times. The rearrangement uses TRBV7-8 and TRBJ2-1, with 8 positions matching TRBD2. Germline V lookup: CDR1 SGHVS, CDR2 FQNEAQ. Unmatched junction bases numbered 15, after V lost 5 bases and J lost 0 bases. CDR3 length: 19 residues. The CDR3 DNA is TGTGCCAGCAGCCCTCGAGGGACTAGTGAAAGCAGCTCCTACAATGAGCAGTTCTTC. This encodes CASSPRGTSESSSYNEQFF. The full variable domain, in which reference TRBV7-8 and TRBJ2-1 provide the parts outside the CDR3, is GAGVSQSPRYKVAKRGQDVALRCDPISGHVSLFWYQQALGQGPEFLTYFQNEAQLDKSGLPSDRFFAERPEGSVSTLKIQRTQQEDSAVYLCASSPRGTSESSSYNEQFFGPGTRLTVL.

This clonotype has at least ten counts. V is TRBV7-9 and J is TRBJ2-2, with D possibly TRBD1 on 6 matching bases. V shed 5 bases and J shed 4 bases, with 11 bases lying between them. This CDR3 region has 14 residues. Looked up from germline, CDR1 is SEHNR and CDR2 is FQNEAQ (reference sequence). CDR3 sequence: CASSAPGVTGELFF. DNA of the CDR3: TGTGCCAGCAGCGCACCAGGGGTCACCGGGGAGCTGTTTTTT.

Only a few counts were recorded for this clonotype. The chain uses TRBV12-3 or TRBV12-4 and TRBJ2-1, with 9 bases lining up with TRBD1. The trim removed 6 bases at V and 5 bases at J, leaving 5 bases unmatched. The CDR3 runs to 14 residues. The CDR3 DNA follows: TGTGCCAGCAGCCCTGGGACAGGGAACAATGAGCAGTTCTTC. This gives the protein CASSPGTGNNEQFF.

This clonotype was observed a handful of times. The gene calls are TRBV6-1 and TRBJ1-2; D not resolved. Trimming removed 1 base from V and 4 bases from J, with 13 bases in between. CDR1 MNHNS and CDR2 SASEGT come from the germline V gene. The CDR3 sequence is 15 residues long. CDR3 DNA sequence: TGTGCCAGCAGTGAAGTGGTGGACGGGCCCTATGGCTACACCTTC. Translation: CASSEVVDGPYGYTF.

This rearrangement joins TRBV10-2 to TRBJ2-7; no definite D call. The CDR3 length is 13 residues. The germline V and J ends were trimmed by 4 bases and 4 bases, with 11 bases remaining between them. Germline V gene data show CDR1 as WSHSY and CDR2 as SAAADI. Written as DNA, the CDR3 is TGCGCCAGCAGTGTAGGTAGCACTTACGAGCAGTACGTC. It yields the protein CASSVGSTYEQYV.

This clonotype was observed many times. CDR3 in amino acids: CSARDLGRGYSNQPQHF. DNA of the CDR3: TGCAGTGCTAGAGATCTCGGCAGGGGATATAGCAATCAGCCCCAGCATTTT. This chain links TRBV20-1 with TRBJ1-5, with D possibly being TRBD1 (6 bases). Trimming removed 0 bases from V and 0 bases from J, with 15 bases in between. Germline V gene sequence: CDR1 DFQATT, CDR2 SNEGSKA (reference sequence). The CDR3 consists of 17 residues.

The chain has TRBV4-2 and TRBJ2-2; maybe TRBD2 (5 bases). The CDR3 sequence is 18 residues long. Germline-derived CDR1 and CDR2 are LGHNA and YNFKEQ. Deletions cut 0 bases from V and 3 bases from J, with 17 bases between. This CDR3 reads CASSQDNVWLADTGELFF. CDR3 DNA: TGTGCCAGCAGCCAAGATAACGTGTGGCTAGCCGACACCGGGGAGCTGTTTTTT.

There are many counts of this clonotype. J is TRBJ2-1 and V is TRBV14; the match to TRBD2 covers 7 bases. There are 16 residues in the CDR3. Germline CDR1 and CDR2: SGHDN and FVKESK. V trimming: 0 bases; J trimming: 7 bases; junction bases outside the gene matches: 9. The CDR3 loop reads CASSQELATAWNEQFF. The CDR3 DNA reads TGTGCCAGCAGCCAAGAACTAGCGACGGCCTGGAATGAGCAGTTCTTC.